The 28 T cell receptor beta chains given below trace back to one sample, sequenced in a study of vaccination effects on CD4 cells after COVID-19. Sequencing used immunoSEQ multiplex PCR; TCRdb keeps in-frame clones, though not all of them. The sample carries more than 20,000 clones, approximately 79% recorded once. Before sequencing took place, the ViraFEST assay used viral peptide pools to expand antigen-specific CD4+ T cells. The culture ran for 10 days, and then CD4+ T cells were isolated. Negative nucleocapsid antibody tests before and after vaccination confirmed no previous SARS-CoV-2 infection. These receptors' targets are unknown. The sequences come from CD4+ T cells from PBMCs cultured with HCoV-NL63 spike peptides, collected before COVID-19 vaccination. These receptors all come from a human donor who received a COVID-19 vaccine.

The rearrangement joins TRBV5-1 to TRBJ2-5; D unclear. Trimming shortened V by 1 base and J by 2 bases, and 9 bases separated the two germline ends. The CDR3 has 14 amino acids. Germline V gene data show CDR1 as SGHRS and CDR2 as YFSETQ. The CDR3 nucleotides are TGCGCCAGCAGCTTGACAGTGGGACAAGAGACCCAGTACTTC. It specifies CASSLTVGQETQYF.

The chain joins TRBV10-2 to TRBJ2-7, with 9 bases that match TRBD2. The CDR3 contains 15 residues. Trimming cost V 2 bases and J 6 bases; bases outside gene matches: 8. Germline CDR1 WSHSY, CDR2 SAAADI. DNA of the CDR3: TGCGCCAGCAGTGAGACGGGCGGGAGGGGGCGCGAGCAGTACTTC. Translating gives CASSETGGRGREQYF.

This clone was seen just once. V usage is TRBV7-2 and J usage is TRBJ2-1; 9 positions match TRBD1. Germline values: CDR1 SGHTA, CDR2 FQGNSA. This CDR3 is built from 15 residues. V shed 5 bases, J shed 7 bases, and the junction held 9 bases outside the gene matches. The CDR3 loop reads CASSPGGQGRNEQFF. In DNA form, the CDR3 reads TGTGCCAGCAGCCCAGGGGGACAGGGTAGGAATGAGCAGTTCTTC.

The chain recombines TRBV18 with TRBJ1-6; perhaps TRBD1 as D (5 bases). The CDR3 is 15 residues long. Germline assignment: CDR1 KGHSH and CDR2 LQKENI. V lost 3 bases and J lost 10, with 16 bases in between. CDR3 nucleotides: TGTGCCAGCTCACCCAATCCCCCAGGGTCCTCACCCCTCCACTTT. It specifies CASSPNPPGSSPLHF.

V gene TRBV5-1 combines with J gene TRBJ2-5; D unclear. This CDR3 comprises 13 residues. The germline V and J ends were trimmed by 0 bases and 2 bases, with 5 bases remaining between them. Germline assignment: CDR1 SGHRS and CDR2 YFSETQ. The CDR3 spells CASSLGQQETQYF. CDR3 sequence (DNA): TGCGCCAGCAGCTTGGGGCAGCAAGAGACCCAGTACTTC.

The chain couples TRBV6-5 to TRBJ2-7; 8 bases match TRBD1. Germline V gene lookup returns CDR1 MNHEY and CDR2 SVGAGI. V was pared by 2 bases and J by 4 bases, with 4 bases of the junction left unmatched. The CDR3 is made up of 14 amino acids. The CDR3 DNA reads TGTGCCAGCAGTTACAGGACAGGGAAATACGAGCAGTACTTC. It encodes CASSYRTGKYEQYF.

The chain uses TRBV27 and TRBJ1-5, with a tentative D call TRBD1 (5 bases). Trimming left V 6 bases short and J 3 bases short, with 12 bases between. Germline V gene sequence: CDR1 MNHEY, CDR2 SMNVEV (reference sequence). The CDR3 loop spans 14 amino acids. CDR3 residues: CASRGPTPNQPQHF. The CDR3 DNA sequence: TGTGCCAGCAGGGGACCTACCCCCAATCAGCCCCAGCATTTT.

A remark on this clone: One end of the junction is discordant with germline, which a read error may explain. This rearrangement joins TRBV6-6 to TRBJ1-3; D uncertain. Germline lookup yields CDR1 MNHNY and CDR2 SVGAGI (reference sequence). The CDR3 spans 12 residues. The CDR3 protein is CASSNSGNTIYF. The CDR3 nucleotides are TGTGCCAGCAGTAACTCTGGAAACACCATATATTTT.

V usage is TRBV3-1 (or the pseudogene TRBV3-2) and J usage is TRBJ1-2; 8 bases line up with TRBD1. V lost 4 bases and J lost 8; bases outside the gene matches: 12. Germline CDR1 and CDR2: LGHDT and YNNKEL (reference sequence). This CDR3 has 15 residues. The CDR3 coding sequence is TGTGCCAGCAGCCCCGATCAAGGACAGGGTAGAGGCTACACCTTC. Its protein is CASSPDQGQGRGYTF.

This clone was counted a few times. This chain uses TRBV3-1 (or the pseudogene TRBV3-2) with TRBJ1-2, with 7 positions matching TRBD1. V dropped 4 bases and J dropped 1; count of bases not matched to a gene: 6. Germline loops: CDR1 LGHDT, CDR2 YNNKEL (reference sequence). This CDR3 comprises 15 residues. CDR3 amino acids: CASSPWDSLNYGYTF. Written as DNA, the CDR3 is TGTGCCAGCAGCCCCTGGGACAGCCTTAACTATGGCTACACCTTC.

The chain combines TRBV25-1 with TRBJ1-1, with 10 bases matching TRBD1. J was trimmed by 11 bases and V by 5 bases; bases with no gene match: 17. This CDR3 region has 16 residues. From germline, CDR1 is MGHDK and CDR2 SYGVNS. The CDR3 nucleotides read TGTGCCAGCAGTCCGCCGGGACAGGGGACGCGGATCCGTGCTTTCTTT. The encoded protein is CASSPPGQGTRIRAFF.

This clone was counted only a few times. This chain uses TRBV6-2 or TRBV6-3 with TRBJ1-5; TRBD1 is a possible D gene (5 bases). CDR3 size: 14 residues. Germline V gene data show CDR1 as MNHEY and CDR2 as SVGEGT. V was shortened by 2 bases and J by 3 bases, with 8 bases between the two germline ends. The CDR3 is CASSYAGLNQPQHF. The CDR3 nucleotides are TGTGCCAGCAGTTACGCAGGGCTCAATCAGCCCCAGCATTTT.

This clone has just a few counts. The rearrangement joins TRBV4-1 to TRBJ2-2, with 8 bases fitting TRBD2. The CDR3 covers 13 residues. With V trimmed by 3 bases and J by 8 bases, 2 bases remained unmatched. Per germline, CDR1 MGHRA and CDR2 YSYEKL. CDR3 DNA sequence: TGCGCCAGCAGCCAGGGCGGGAGGGGGGAGCTGTTTTTT. This encodes CASSQGGRGELFF.

The chain joins TRBV21-1 to TRBJ1-3; TRBD1, as called in the table, went unchecked against the DNA. TRBV21-1 is described as a pseudogene. There are 19 residues in the CDR3. The CDR3 region has the DNA TGTGCGTGGGGGGTGGGCCAACCGGGACAGGGTTTCGTATGGCACACCATATATTTT. This sequence encodes CAWGVGQPGQGFVWHTIYF.

This chain uses TRBV19 with TRBJ1-1; TRBD1 matches 9 bases. CDR1 LNHDA and CDR2 SQIVND come from the germline V gene (reference sequence). After removal of 7 bases from V and 5 bases from J, the junction contained 11 bases not matched to a gene. CDR3 length equals 15 residues. The CDR3 loop reads CASNKQGALGTEAFF. For the CDR3, the DNA is TGTGCCAGTAATAAACAGGGGGCGCTGGGAACTGAAGCTTTCTTT.

CDR3 coding DNA: TGTGCCAGCAGCTTATTGGGAGCGGGCCCTTTTGTCGAGCAGTACTTC. It is translated as CASSLLGAGPFVEQYF. The rearrangement uses TRBV11-2 and TRBJ2-7, with D possibly being TRBD2 (6 bases). Germline CDR1 is SGHAT and CDR2 is FQNNGV. V lost 2 bases to trimming and J lost 6 bases, with 20 bases between them. This CDR3 region has 16 residues.

This clone was picked up one time. The chain combines TRBV27 with TRBJ2-2, with 8 bases matching TRBD1. V lost 2 bases to trimming and J lost 6 bases; unmatched junction nucleotides: 5. The CDR3 consists of 15 residues. The germline V gene has CDR1 MNHEY and CDR2 SMNVEV (reference sequence). CDR3 DNA sequence: TGTGCCAGCAGTTTAGGGACAGGAAGGCCCGGGGAGCTGTTTTTT. Translated, it gives CASSLGTGRPGELFF.

V usage is TRBV5-1 and J usage is TRBJ2-7; 8 nucleotides line up with TRBD2. The ends lost 7 bases at V and 3 bases at J; junction bases unmatched: 9. The CDR3 runs to 14 residues. Germline loops: CDR1 SGHRS, CDR2 YFSETQ. The CDR3 bases are TGCGCCAGCGGGAACGGGAGGGCCGGCTACGAGCAGTACTTC. Translation: CASGNGRAGYEQYF.

The chain couples TRBV7-9 to TRBJ1-1; TRBD1 aligns across 8 bases. V lost 1 base to trimming and J lost 1 base; unmatched junction nucleotides: 2. This CDR3 region has 15 residues. Germline values: CDR1 SEHNR, CDR2 FQNEAQ (reference sequence). The DNA for the CDR3 is TGTGCCAGCAGCTTAGGGGACAGGTGGAACACTGAAGCTTTCTTT. The encoded protein is CASSLGDRWNTEAFF.

The chain joins TRBV19 to TRBJ2-5; D is possibly TRBD1 (5 bases). Trimming pared 3 bases from V and 4 bases from J, leaving 15 bases between. There are 15 residues in the CDR3. Germline V gene data show CDR1 as LNHDA and CDR2 as SQIVND (reference sequence). The CDR3 protein is CASSIRGSSTETQYF. The DNA of the CDR3 is TGTGCCAGTAGTATTAGGGGCAGTTCTACAGAGACCCAGTACTTC.

This clone was seen once. This chain connects TRBV4-2 to TRBJ2-2, with a tentative D call TRBD2 (6 bases). The germline V gene has CDR1 LGHNA and CDR2 YNFKEQ. The CDR3 consists of 17 residues. With 0 bases removed from V and 1 base from J, the gap between germline ends came to 12 bases. The CDR3 DNA is TGTGCCAGCAGCCAAGATTTCGCTAGCGTGAACACCGGGGAGCTGTTTTTT. The encoded protein is CASSQDFASVNTGELFF.

V and J are TRBV11-3 and TRBJ2-5, with D perhaps given as TRBD1 or TRBD2 (5 bases each). V was cut by 5 bases and J by 3 bases, with 19 bases left in between. The CDR3 is made up of 16 amino acids. Germline V gene sequence: CDR1 SGHNT, CDR2 YENEEA. In DNA, the CDR3 is TGTGCCAGCAGCCGAGGGGTCGGCGAACTGAAAGAGACCCAGTACTTC. This codes for CASSRGVGELKETQYF.

The chain combines TRBV24-1 with TRBJ2-1, with 11 bases identical to TRBD2. With V trimmed by 0 bases and J by 7 bases, 7 bases remained unmatched. This CDR3 contains 17 residues. Germline CDR1 reads KGHDR; CDR2 reads SFDVKD. In DNA, the CDR3 is TGTGCCACCAGTGATTTGTCGTTAGCGGGGGGGCCGAATGAGCAGTTCTTC. It is translated as CATSDLSLAGGPNEQFF.

The genes are TRBV12-3 or TRBV12-4 and TRBJ1-1, with D possibly being TRBD1 (6 bases). V was trimmed by 6 bases and J by 3 bases, leaving 11 bases between them. The CDR3 length is 13 residues. The CDR3 reads CASSHRAYTEAFF. In nucleotides, the CDR3 is TGTGCCAGCAGCCACAGGGCTTACACTGAAGCTTTCTTT.

This clone was found a few times. The CDR3, as DNA: TGTGCCAGCAGCTTGGGGGGCGGGAGGATCTCCTACGAGCAGTACTTC. It translates to CASSLGGGRISYEQYF. The chain has TRBV5-4 and TRBJ2-7; 8 nucleotides align to TRBD2. Germline trimming cut 0 bases from V and 0 bases from J; bases unmatched to any gene: 5. Germline-derived CDR1 and CDR2 are SGHNT and YYREEE (reference sequence). The length of the CDR3 is 16 residues.

J is TRBJ2-5 and V is TRBV18; the D gene could be TRBD1 or TRBD2 (5 bases each). Germline assignment: CDR1 KGHSH and CDR2 LQKENI. The germline V and J ends were trimmed by 4 bases and 4 bases, with 13 bases remaining between them. The CDR3 consists of 14 residues. The CDR3 sequence is CASSRPGPGETQYF. CDR3 bases: TGTGCCAGCTCACGACCGGGACCCGGAGAGACCCAGTACTTC.

The chain recombines TRBV2 with TRBJ1-2, with 7 bases lining up with TRBD1. Losses at the gene ends were 3 bases for V and 0 bases for J; bases not matched to a gene: 4. The CDR3 contains 15 residues. Germline V gene sequence: CDR1 SNHLY, CDR2 FYNNEI. The CDR3 region has the DNA TGTGCCAGCAGTGACTCCGGGACAGCTAACTATGGCTACACCTTC. It yields the protein CASSDSGTANYGYTF.

The chain is built from TRBV5-4 and TRBJ2-4, with D unresolved. The germline V and J ends were trimmed by 0 bases and 6 bases, with 7 bases remaining between them. This CDR3 has 13 amino acids. Germline V lookup: CDR1 SGHNT, CDR2 YYREEE (reference sequence). The CDR3 region is CASSLDPPNIQYF. The CDR3 DNA reads as TGTGCCAGCAGCTTGGATCCCCCAAACATTCAGTACTTC.